This TCR beta chain was sequenced during a study of control samples from healthy donors and cancer patients. Trimming removed 4 bases from V and 5 bases from J, with 8 bases in between. CDR1 and CDR2 (germline): SQVTM, ANQGSEA. The CDR3 is 11 residues long. Generated by immunoSEQ multiplex PCR, the TCRdb table keeps only in-frame clones and is missing some. This table has about 120,000 clones, over 75% appearing once. V is TRBV29-1 and J is TRBJ2-5; D is unresolved. Sequences were obtained from blood. The receptor comes from a man aged 35 to 55 in good health. CDR3 DNA: TGCAGCGTTGGGGTCGGGGAGACCCAGTACTTC. It encodes CSVGVGETQYF.